Here is one T cell receptor beta chain with its context. The antigen is unknown. This record comes from a study of cytomegalovirus exposure and HLA in healthy donors. Whole-study findings and limits: A later analysis appeared to link common viral pathogens to several of the most significant clusters. For most TCR beta V segments, an earlier analysis put the productive rate at about 90% or about 30% of the time. The majority of CMV-associated TCR beta chains were reported as apparently HLA-restricted in a later analysis.

13 Jbeta primers and 60 Vbeta primers were used for the PCR. Clones were read by immunoSEQ multiplex PCR, and TCRdb kept only the in-frame ones, dropping some. The table has about 31,000 clones, roughly 69% seen once. Sequenced material: PBMCs. The clonotype was recovered from a man aged 50-60 years in good health and CMV-seropositive.

The CDR3 protein is CASSHRTGAETQYF. CDR3 in DNA: TGTGCCAGCAGTCACCGGACAGGGGCAGAGACCCAGTACTTC. The J gene is TRBJ2-5, the V gene TRBV27; 9 nucleotides align to TRBD1. V was clipped by 5 bases and J by 4 bases; unmatched bases: 5. The CDR3 has 14 residues. Germline CDR1 and CDR2: MNHEY and SMNVEV (reference sequence).